The 14 T cell receptor beta chains in this list originate from one sample, sequenced in a study of identical twins. TCRdb analysed the 5' RACE reads with MiXCR anew, one entry per CDR3 protein. The sample lists about 890,000 distinct CDR3 sequences, around 12% occurring once. The same specimen was also included in a second study, on yellow fever vaccine responses in identical twins.

Material: PBMCs. These receptors all come from a woman aged 18 to 35 in good health.

The sample holds a few counts of this clonotype. The chain is built from TRBV24-1 and TRBJ2-1; weak D call: TRBD2 (6 bases). The CDR3 contains 15 residues. V lost 4 bases to trimming and J lost 10 bases, with 19 bases between them. From germline, CDR1 is KGHDR and CDR2 SFDVKD. CDR3 residues: CATSDPASAVEEQFF. The CDR3 DNA reads as TGTGCCACCAGTGACCCAGCTAGCGCGGTTGAGGAGCAGTTCTTC.

For the CDR3, the DNA is TGTGCCAGCAGCTTTCGGCAGGGGCAGTTCTTC. It codes for CASSFRQGQFF. J is TRBJ2-1 and V is TRBV5-6; D perhaps matches TRBD1 (5 bases). Germline CDR1 reads SGHDT; CDR2 reads YYEEEE. The V gene lost 2 bases and the J gene lost 12 bases, with 9 bases spanning the gap. The CDR3 contains 11 residues.

The chain is built from TRBV5-1 and TRBJ2-2; D gene unclear. This CDR3 region has 13 residues. Trimming cost V 0 bases and J 6 bases, with 6 bases left between them. CDR1 is SGHRS and CDR2 is YFSETQ in the germline V gene. The CDR3, as DNA: TGCGCCAGCAGCTTGGTCAGACCCGGGGAGCTGTTTTTT. Translated, it gives CASSLVRPGELFF.

The chain joins TRBV3-1 to TRBJ1-1; no firm D call. Germline CDR1 and CDR2: LGHDT and YNNKEL (reference sequence). The CDR3 length is 12 residues. V gave up 1 base and J gave up 8 bases, with 8 bases separating them. The CDR3: CASSQVAEEAFF. Written as DNA, the CDR3 is TGTGCCAGCAGCCAAGTTGCAGAAGAAGCTTTCTTT. Combining the CDR3 with reference TRBV3-1 and TRBJ1-1 gives the whole variable domain DTAVSQTPKYLVTQMGNDKSIKCEQNLGHDTMYWYKQDSKKFLKIMFSYNNKELIINETVPNRFSPKSPDKAHLNLHINSLELGDSAVYFCASSQVAEEAFFGQGTRLTVV.

This clonotype was recorded a few times. The J gene is TRBJ2-1, the V gene TRBV14, with 8 bases identical to TRBD2. V shed 3 bases, J shed 4 bases, and the junction held 5 bases outside the gene matches. The CDR3 loop spans 15 amino acids. Germline V gene lookup returns CDR1 SGHDN and CDR2 FVKESK. The CDR3: CASSQVAGLYNEQFF. CDR3 nucleotides: TGTGCCAGCAGCCAGGTAGCGGGGCTATACAATGAGCAGTTCTTC.

The CDR3 region is CASSFTSGYNEQFF. DNA of the CDR3: TGTGCCAGCAGCTTCACTAGCGGCTACAATGAGCAGTTCTTC. The chain links TRBV7-9 to TRBJ2-1, with TRBD2 matching 8 bases. From germline, CDR1 is SEHNR and CDR2 FQNEAQ (reference sequence). Losses at the gene ends were 3 bases for V and 3 bases for J; bases not matched to a gene: 1. This CDR3 has 14 residues.

Many counts were recorded for this clonotype. The genes are TRBV3-1 and TRBJ1-6; 10 bases are shared with TRBD1. Trimming removed 4 bases from V and 9 bases from J; junction bases left unmatched: 9. Germline loops: CDR1 LGHDT, CDR2 YNNKEL (reference sequence). The CDR3 extends over 16 amino acids. CDR3 loop: CASSLTGTGVGSPLHF. CDR3 nucleotide sequence: TGTGCCAGCAGCCTGACGGGGACAGGGGTAGGTTCACCCCTCCACTTT.

The chain uses TRBV2 and TRBJ2-2; 9 bases agree with TRBD1. Germline trimming cut 0 bases from V and 2 bases from J; bases unmatched to any gene: 19. Per germline, CDR1 SNHLY and CDR2 FYNNEI. The CDR3 totals 22 residues. CDR3 sequence reads: CASSEALYIGTGTLTNTGELFF. CDR3 sequence (DNA): TGTGCCAGCAGTGAAGCGCTGTATATAGGGACAGGGACGTTGACTAACACCGGGGAGCTGTTTTTT.

The chain employs TRBV20-1 and TRBJ2-7; 7 bases align to TRBD2. The CDR3 totals 13 residues. Germline CDR1 reads DFQATT; CDR2 reads SNEGSKA (reference sequence). With V trimmed by 6 bases and J by 4 bases, 9 bases remained unmatched. Written as DNA, the CDR3 is TGCAGTGCCGGGGGGAACTTTGGATACGAGCAGTACTTC. The encoded protein is CSAGGNFGYEQYF.

This clonotype was counted only a few times. This chain connects TRBV4-1 to TRBJ1-4, with 9 bases fitting TRBD1. The CDR3 totals 16 residues. V was pared by 0 bases and J by 10 bases, with 9 bases of the junction left unmatched. Germline CDR1 MGHRA, CDR2 YSYEKL. The chain's CDR3 is CASSQDVPGTGLKLFF. The CDR3 nucleotides are TGCGCCAGCAGCCAAGATGTTCCCGGGACAGGGTTAAAACTGTTTTTT.

This rearrangement joins TRBV12-3 or TRBV12-4 to TRBJ1-4, with a possible D match to TRBD1 (6 bases). The length of the CDR3 is 14 residues. V lost 6 bases, J lost 7 bases, and 15 bases lay in between. This chain's CDR3 is CASSGGGAREKLFF. The CDR3 coding sequence is TGTGCCAGCAGCGGAGGGGGGGCTCGTGAAAAACTGTTTTTT.

This clonotype was found a few times. The V call is TRBV5-1, the J call TRBJ2-5; D is undetermined. This CDR3 is 18 amino acids long. V was shortened by 0 bases and J by 2 bases, with 20 bases between the two germline ends. Germline lookup yields CDR1 SGHRS and CDR2 YFSETQ. The CDR3 loop reads CASSLAPASRGPQETQYF. Here the CDR3 DNA reads TGCGCCAGCAGCTTGGCCCCAGCTTCCCGTGGTCCACAAGAGACCCAGTACTTC.

Only a few counts were recorded for this clonotype. V is TRBV7-9 and J is TRBJ1-6, with D unclear. This CDR3 comprises 12 residues. Germline V gene sequence: CDR1 SEHNR, CDR2 FQNEAQ (reference sequence). Trimming removed 0 bases at V and 10 bases at J, with 4 bases between. CDR3: CASSLAWSPLHF. CDR3 nucleotide sequence: TGTGCCAGCAGCTTAGCCTGGTCACCCCTCCACTTT. Full variable domain (remainder filled in from reference TRBV7-9 and TRBJ1-6): DTGVSQNPRHKITKRGQNVTFRCDPISEHNRLYWYRQTLGQGPEFLTYFQNEAQLEKSRLLSDRFSAERPKGSFSTLEIQRTEQGDSAMYLCASSLAWSPLHFGNGTRLTVT.

The chain carries TRBV19 and TRBJ1-6; 9 bases align to TRBD1. The CDR3 sequence is 14 residues long. Germline V gene data show CDR1 as LNHDA and CDR2 as SQIVND (reference sequence). The junction had 7 bases not matched to a gene; V was cut back by 7 bases and J by 9 bases. CDR3 DNA: TGTGCCAGTACCAGGACAGGGGTCGGTTCACCCCTCCACTTT. Residues: CASTRTGVGSPLHF.